This TCR beta chain was found in a study of blood T cell repertoires in COVID-19. Study-level background: Researchers got acute and convalescent COVID-19 samples from the United States, Italy and Spain. The analysed material was cDNA or gDNA that came from T cells, B-cell-depleted T cells, or PBMCs.

Original processing methods: Estimates of nucleated cell counts were drawn from the amplification of reference gene primers. Profiling relied on immunoSEQ multiplex PCR, and the TCRdb table lists in-frame clones only, not all of them. V and J calls and clone size are those listed in that table; D and trimming were worked out from the DNA. The sample records 100,000 or so clones, 70% to 90% being singletons. The CDR3 covers 18 residues. The germline V and J ends were trimmed by 7 bases and 4 bases, with 28 bases remaining between them. Germline V gene data show CDR1 as SGHTA and CDR2 as FQGNSA. The material sequenced was peripheral blood. The chain uses TRBV7-2 and TRBJ1-2; TRBD1 is a possible D gene (5 bases). The source of this sequence is a woman under 40 with acute or convalescent COVID-19. The DNA of the CDR3 is TGTGCCAGCAACCCCTCGGCCGGGGGTCTAACCCGCGGCTATGGCTACACCTTC. This gives the protein CASNPSAGGLTRGYGYTF.